The 17 T cell receptor beta chains below were found in one sample sequenced in a study of CD8 T cells in Susac syndrome. With random hexamers, reverse transcription was performed on about 0.45 to 1 ug of RNA. TCRdb independently ran MiXCR on the immunoSEQ multiplex PCR reads; one entry per CDR3 protein. This table has more than 150,000 distinct CDR3 sequences, around 92% appearing once. Sequenced: CD4+ T cells from PBMCs. The receptors stem from a human donor in good health.

The chain couples TRBV5-1 to TRBJ1-4, with D maybe TRBD1 (5 bases). CDR3 size: 14 residues. The germline CDR1 and CDR2 sequences are SGHRS and YFSETQ. The V and J ends lost 4 bases and 8 bases respectively, with 15 bases between them. The CDR3 region is CASSRGGAEEKLFF. The CDR3 DNA reads as TGCGCCAGCAGCCGGGGTGGGGCTGAAGAAAAACTGTTTTTT. Together with reference TRBV5-1 and TRBJ1-4, the CDR3 gives the full variable domain: KAGVTQTPRYLIKTRGQQVTLSCSPISGHRSVSWYQQTPGQGLQFLFEYFSETQRNKGNFPGRFSGRQFSNSRSEMNVSTLELGDSALYLCASSRGGAEEKLFFGSGTQLSVL.

This chain uses TRBV21-1 with TRBJ2-1; whether TRBD2, the table's D call, matches the DNA was not checked. TRBV21-1 is annotated as a pseudogene. CDR3 size: 17 residues. Here the CDR3 DNA reads TGTGCCAGCAGCAAAGACTCGGCGGGAAGCTCCTACAATGAGCAGTTCTTC. Its protein product is CASSKDSAGSSYNEQFF.

The chain couples TRBV7-2 to TRBJ1-1, with TRBD1 as a possible D gene (6 bases). Germline V gives CDR1 SGHTA, CDR2 FQGNSA. The CDR3 runs to 18 residues. V was pared by 6 bases and J by 0 bases, with 23 bases between. This CDR3 is CASSFLTTGGTMNTEAFF. The CDR3 coding sequence is TGTGCCAGCAGTTTCCTCACGACAGGAGGTACCATGAACACTGAAGCTTTCTTT. The variable domain in full, with the rest retrieved from reference TRBV7-2 and TRBJ1-1, is GAGVSQSPSNKVTEKGKDVELRCDPISGHTALYWYRQSLGQGLEFLIYFQGNSAPDKSGLPSDRFSAERTGGSVSTLTIQRTQQEDSAVYLCASSFLTTGGTMNTEAFFGQGTRLTVV.

This clonotype has only one observation. The CDR3 region has the DNA TGTGCCAGTAGTATAGACCGGGGAAAATATGGCTACACCTTC. Encoded protein: CASSIDRGKYGYTF. V gene TRBV19 combines with J gene TRBJ1-2; D remains ambiguous. V dropped 0 bases and J dropped 5 bases, with 10 bases sitting between them. The CDR3 runs to 14 residues. Germline loops: CDR1 LNHDA, CDR2 SQIVND (reference sequence).

The rearrangement links TRBV5-1 to TRBJ2-3; D perhaps matches TRBD2 (6 bases). CDR1 SGHRS and CDR2 YFSETQ come from the germline V gene. There are 16 residues in the CDR3. Trimming removed 2 bases at V and 2 bases at J, with 15 bases between. In DNA form, the CDR3 reads TGCGCCAGCAGCTTAACCGGGAGACGTCCCACAGATACGCAGTATTTT. Translation gives CASSLTGRRPTDTQYF.

The V gene is TRBV18, the J gene TRBJ1-1; D remains unclear. This CDR3 contains 13 residues. Germline loops: CDR1 KGHSH, CDR2 LQKENI. With 8 bases removed from V and 1 base from J, the gap between germline ends came to 11 bases. For the CDR3, the DNA is TGTGCCAGCCAGCCCCCGTCGAACACTGAAGCTTTCTTT. The encoded protein is CASQPPSNTEAFF.

The chain couples TRBV19 to TRBJ2-4; TRBD2 matches at 7 bases. The junction had 6 bases not matched to a gene; V was cut back by 10 bases and J by 9 bases. Germline V lookup: CDR1 LNHDA, CDR2 SQIVND (reference sequence). The CDR3 spans 11 residues. The CDR3 DNA reads as TGTGCCACCTCCTCGGGAGGCATTCAGTACTTC. Amino acid sequence: CATSSGGIQYF.

This chain links TRBV7-9 with TRBJ1-2, with 12 bases matching TRBD1. Per germline, CDR1 SEHNR and CDR2 FQNEAQ (reference sequence). V shed 5 bases, J shed 4 bases, and the junction held 8 bases outside the gene matches. The CDR3 runs to 16 residues. Here the CDR3 DNA reads TGTGCCAGCAGCGCGTCCGGGACAGGGGGCGCCTATGGCTACACCTTC. This gives the protein CASSASGTGGAYGYTF.

The rearrangement uses TRBV7-2 and TRBJ2-1; D is unresolved. Trimming left V 4 bases short and J 0 bases short, with 10 bases between. The CDR3 has 15 residues. CDR1 is SGHTA, CDR2 FQGNSA, per germline. The CDR3 bases are TGTGCCAGCAGCTCAGCCTTCACCTCCTACAATGAGCAGTTCTTC. Its protein product is CASSSAFTSYNEQFF.

The table lists this clonotype with a few counts. The chain combines TRBV7-2 with TRBJ1-2; D is ambiguous. The CDR3 loop spans 12 amino acids. CDR1 and CDR2 (germline): SGHTA, FQGNSA. V lost 0 bases and J 8 bases, leaving 7 bases between the germline ends. In nucleotides, the CDR3 is TGTGCCAGCAGCTTAGCTATAGAAGGCTACACCTTC. This translates into CASSLAIEGYTF.

The genes are TRBV3-1 and TRBJ2-1; possibly TRBD2 for D (5 bases). V was pared by 4 bases and J by 6 bases, with 10 bases between. Germline V gene data show CDR1 as LGHDT and CDR2 as YNNKEL (reference sequence). The CDR3 consists of 13 residues. In DNA, the CDR3 is TGTGCCAGCAGCCTCGGAGGATCCAATGAGCAGTTCTTC. As protein: CASSLGGSNEQFF.

V gene TRBV29-1 combines with J gene TRBJ2-6, with D unclear. The CDR3 sequence is 14 residues long. Germline values: CDR1 SQVTM, CDR2 ANQGSEA. Trimming pared 5 bases from V and 1 base from J, leaving 9 bases between. The CDR3 protein is CSVPRSSGANVLTF. The CDR3 DNA follows: TGCAGCGTTCCAAGGAGTTCTGGGGCCAACGTCCTGACTTTC.

The rearrangement links TRBV30 to TRBJ2-2, with a tentative D call TRBD2 (6 bases). CDR1 and CDR2 from the germline V gene are GTSNPN and SVGIG (reference sequence). V was clipped by 0 bases and J by 7 bases, with 15 bases between them. This CDR3 comprises 15 residues. The CDR3 DNA is TGTGCCTGGAGTGTAATCGGGGGTCCCGGCGGGGAGCTGTTTTTT. It specifies CAWSVIGGPGGELFF.

The genes are TRBV28 and TRBJ1-5; D is unclear. The germline V gene has CDR1 MDHEN and CDR2 SYDVKM. V shed 3 bases and J shed 4 bases, with 4 bases lying between them. The CDR3 contains 12 residues. Here the CDR3 DNA reads TGTGCCAGCAGTTTGTTGAATCAGCCCCAGCATTTT. This translates into CASSLLNQPQHF. The entire variable domain, with the rest obtained from reference TRBV28 and TRBJ1-5, is as follows: DVKVTQSSRYLVKRTGEKVFLECVQDMDHENMFWYRQDPGLGLRLIYFSYDVKMKEKGDIPEGYSVSREKKERFSLILESASTNQTSMYLCASSLLNQPQHFGDGTRLSIL.

The chain's CDR3 is CASSPLNSNQPQHF. DNA for the CDR3: TGTGCCAGCAGCCCCCTTAATAGCAATCAGCCCCAGCATTTT. The rearrangement uses TRBV3-1 and TRBJ1-5, with no clear D. This CDR3 spans 14 amino acids. Trimming removed 4 bases at V and 0 bases at J, with 7 bases between. Germline V lookup: CDR1 LGHDT, CDR2 YNNKEL (reference sequence).

V is TRBV7-3 and J is TRBJ1-1, with D unclear. V was cut by 5 bases and J by 1 base, with 8 bases left in between. The CDR3 is 13 amino acids. Looked up from germline, CDR1 is SGHTA and CDR2 is FQGTGA. The CDR3 DNA reads as TGTGCCAGCAGCGTGCAGCAGAACACTGAAGCTTTCTTT. Its protein is CASSVQQNTEAFF.

The CDR3 is CASSTLAGGGLGEQFF. CDR3 DNA sequence: TGTGCCAGCAGCACTCTAGCGGGAGGGGGCCTGGGTGAGCAGTTCTTC. The chain is built from TRBV7-9 and TRBJ2-1; 12 nucleotides match TRBD2. The CDR3 is 16 amino acids. Trimming at V came to 5 bases and at J to 9 bases, leaving 11 bases not matched to a gene. Germline CDR1 reads SEHNR; CDR2 reads FQNEAQ (reference sequence).